A single sample is the source of the 3 T cell receptor beta chains below, sequenced in a study of radiation and T cells in renal cell carcinoma. TCRdb keeps only in-frame clones here, not all; method: immunoSEQ multiplex PCR. Among roughly 80,000 clones listed, over 65% were seen once. As for time point: blood 4 weeks post-SBRT, at nephrectomy. This sample's treatment: 15 Gy SBRT to primary tumor, nephrectomy 4 weeks later. Sequenced here: blood, sampled from a patient whose treatment included radiotherapy and nephrectomy. These TCRs come from a woman in her sixties or seventies with renal cell carcinoma.

The V call is TRBV28, the J call TRBJ1-1; possible D gene TRBD1, 5 bases. Germline CDR1 reads MDHEN; CDR2 reads SYDVKM. The CDR3 contains 14 residues. Trimming left V 7 bases short and J 3 bases short, with 15 bases between. The CDR3 DNA reads as TGTGCCAGCATCAACCAGGGAGGGGACACTGAAGCTTTCTTT. Translated: CASINQGGDTEAFF.

DNA for the CDR3: TGCGCCAGCAGCTTTAGCGGGGACCGCACAGATACGCAGTATTTT. It encodes CASSFSGDRTDTQYF. The chain combines TRBV5-1 with TRBJ2-3; TRBD2 matches at 8 bases. The V segment lost 2 bases and the J segment 1 base; nucleotides outside the gene matches: 3. The CDR3 runs 15 residues. In germline, CDR1 is SGHRS, CDR2 YFSETQ. The variable domain in full, completed from reference TRBV5-1 and TRBJ2-3, reads KAGVTQTPRYLIKTRGQQVTLSCSPISGHRSVSWYQQTPGQGLQFLFEYFSETQRNKGNFPGRFSGRQFSNSRSEMNVSTLELGDSALYLCASSFSGDRTDTQYFGPGTRLTVL.

The gene calls are TRBV9 and TRBJ1-4; 7 bases align to TRBD1. V was pared by 0 bases and J by 6 bases, with 11 bases of the junction left unmatched. Germline V gene sequence: CDR1 SGDLS, CDR2 YYNGEE. The CDR3 has 17 residues. The CDR3 region has the DNA TGTGCCAGCAGCGTAGCTACAGGAGGGGGCTGGGATGAAAAACTGTTTTTT. Its protein is CASSVATGGGWDEKLFF.